One sample yielded the 25 T cell receptor beta chains listed below, sequenced in a study of Ad26.COV2.S vaccination and SARS-CoV-2 variants. Assay used: immunoSEQ multiplex PCR; TCRdb lists only in-frame clones, some missing. The data show about 680,000 clones, 89% seen once. Treatment noted: around 19 received Ad26.COV2.S at low or high dose, single or two shots; roughly five received placebo; per-sample allocation not given. Following the first vaccine or placebo injection, samples were taken on day 63. The specimen was peripheral blood, collected in a trial of Ad26.COV2.S vaccine versus placebo. These receptors originate from a person between 18 and 65 years old who received the Ad26.COV2.S COVID-19 vaccine or a placebo.

This clone was observed a single time. The rearrangement links TRBV7-2 to TRBJ2-7, with a possible D match to TRBD2 (6 bases). Germline V CDR1 and CDR2: SGHTA, FQGNSA. Deletions cut 6 bases from V and 5 bases from J, with 17 bases between. The CDR3 runs to 14 residues. In DNA form, the CDR3 reads TGTGCCAGCAGTACCGACGGGAGCGTCCACGAGCAGTACTTC. It codes for CASSTDGSVHEQYF.

This chain uses TRBV30 with TRBJ2-1, with 10 bases aligning to TRBD1. This CDR3 is 14 amino acids long. Germline V CDR1 and CDR2: GTSNPN, SVGIG (reference sequence). The ends lost 3 bases at V and 3 bases at J; junction bases unmatched: 2. As DNA, the CDR3 is TGTGCCTGGAGCCGGGACAGGGGCTACAATGAGCAGTTCTTC. It codes for CAWSRDRGYNEQFF.

This chain joins TRBV9 and TRBJ1-2; D not resolved. This CDR3 region has 14 residues. Germline CDR1 and CDR2: SGDLS and YYNGEE. V was pared by 0 bases and J by 4 bases, with 10 bases between. The DNA for the CDR3 is TGTGCCAGCAGCGTAGCTGATATGGGCTATGGCTACACCTTC. Its protein product is CASSVADMGYGYTF.

The rearrangement links TRBV19 to TRBJ2-5; D gene ambiguous. The CDR3 loop spans 12 amino acids. The germline gives CDR1 LNHDA, CDR2 SQIVND (reference sequence). Trimming pared 7 bases from V and 1 base from J, leaving 7 bases between. CDR3 amino acids: CASNLIQETQYF. DNA for the CDR3: TGTGCCAGTAACCTGATCCAAGAGACCCAGTACTTC.

A word on this clone: Relative to the germline gene, one junction end is altered; a read error may explain this. V and J are TRBV7-2 and TRBJ1-2; a possible D gene is TRBD1 (6 bases). The CDR3 spans 13 residues. The germline V gene encodes CDR1 SGHTA and CDR2 FQGNSA. The CDR3 here is CASTTRQAPFMSF. In nucleotides, the CDR3 is TGTGCCAGCACCACTAGACAGGCCCCCTTCATGTCCTTC. Together with reference TRBV7-2 and TRBJ1-2, the CDR3 gives the full variable domain: GAGVSQSPSNKVTEKGKDVELRCDPISGHTALYWYRQSLGQGLEFLIYFQGNSAPDKSGLPSDRFSAERTGGSVSTLTIQRTQQEDSAVYLCASTTRQAPFMSFGSGTRLTVV.

V gene TRBV21-1 combines with J gene TRBJ2-7; the table's D gene call, TRBD2, was not cross checked with the DNA. TRBV21-1 is deemed a pseudogene. The CDR3 runs to 15 residues. CDR3 DNA sequence: TGTGCCAGCAGCAAAGGGGAGACGGAGGCCTACGAGCAGTACTTC. It yields the protein CASSKGETEAYEQYF.

The rearrangement uses TRBV4-2 and TRBJ1-1; D is uncertain. The V end was cut by 1 base, the J end by 0 bases, with 9 bases between. The CDR3 consists of 15 residues. CDR1 and CDR2 from the germline V gene are LGHNA and YNFKEQ. CDR3 sequence (DNA): TGTGCCAGCAGCCAAGTGGGTGCCGTGAACACTGAAGCTTTCTTT. Protein sequence: CASSQVGAVNTEAFF.

This clone was recorded once. J is TRBJ2-7 and V is TRBV16, with 9 bases matching TRBD1. Unmatched junction bases numbered 4, after V lost 4 bases and J lost 6 bases. The CDR3 totals 13 residues. Germline V gene data show CDR1 as KGHSY and CDR2 as FQNENV. The CDR3: CASSPLGQGEQYF. CDR3 coding DNA: TGTGCCAGCAGCCCACTGGGACAGGGCGAGCAGTACTTC.

The chain carries TRBV11-2 and TRBJ1-2; 7 bases map to TRBD1. The CDR3 contains 15 residues. Trimming took 0 bases from V and 6 from J; bases not matched to a gene: 7. The germline V gene encodes CDR1 SGHAT and CDR2 FQNNGV. As DNA, the CDR3 is TGTGCCAGCAGCTTAGATAGTCAAGGGGGCCATGGCTACACCTTC. This gives the protein CASSLDSQGGHGYTF. The entire variable domain, with the rest obtained from reference TRBV11-2 and TRBJ1-2, is as follows: EAGVAQSPRYKIIEKRQSVAFWCNPISGHATLYWYQQILGQGPKLLIQFQNNGVVDDSQLPKDRFSAERLKGVDSTLKIQPAKLEDSAVYLCASSLDSQGGHGYTFGSGTRLTVV.

The rearrangement joins TRBV3-1 (or the pseudogene TRBV3-2) to TRBJ2-7; D may be TRBD1 (6 bases). CDR1 is LGHDT and CDR2 is YNNKEL in the germline V gene (reference sequence). V dropped 4 bases and J dropped 5 bases, with 15 bases sitting between them. The CDR3 consists of 14 residues. The CDR3 sequence: CASSRLYSGDEQYF. The CDR3 DNA reads as TGTGCCAGCAGCCGCCTCTACTCAGGGGACGAGCAGTACTTC.

The gene calls are TRBV5-4 and TRBJ1-2, with a possible D match to TRBD1 (6 bases). The CDR3 sequence is 14 residues long. CDR1 SGHNT and CDR2 YYREEE come from the germline V gene (reference sequence). V lost 3 bases and J 4 bases, leaving 13 bases between the germline ends. The CDR3 reads CASSSGSGAYGYTF. The CDR3 DNA reads as TGTGCCAGCAGCTCGGGGTCGGGGGCCTATGGCTACACCTTC.

This CDR3 is CASSQDGGYRAEAFF. The CDR3 nucleotides are TGTGCCAGCAGCCAAGATGGGGGTTACAGGGCTGAAGCTTTCTTT. The chain uses TRBV3-1 (or the pseudogene TRBV3-2) and TRBJ1-1; TRBD1 is a possible D gene (6 bases). V was shortened by 0 bases and J by 6 bases, with 14 bases between the two germline ends. Per germline, CDR1 LGHDT and CDR2 YNNKEL (reference sequence). The CDR3 totals 15 residues.

A few counts support this clone. J is TRBJ2-3 and V is TRBV6-2 or TRBV6-3; the D is unclear. The V and J ends lost 5 bases and 4 bases respectively, with 7 bases between them. The CDR3 consists of 12 residues. Germline V gene sequence: CDR1 MNHEY, CDR2 SVGEGT. The CDR3 here is CASSPVPDTQYF. CDR3 DNA: TGTGCCAGCAGTCCCGTCCCAGATACGCAGTATTTT.

The rearrangement links TRBV7-6 to TRBJ1-6, with 7 bases identical to TRBD1. V lost 5 bases and J lost 7; bases outside the gene matches: 11. The CDR3 consists of 16 residues. CDR1 and CDR2 (germline): SGHVS, FNYEAQ. This CDR3 is CASSTAYRGRNSPLHF. CDR3 sequence (DNA): TGTGCCAGCAGCACCGCTTACAGGGGAAGAAATTCACCCCTCCACTTT.

Details on this clone: It is unclear where the CDR3 begins or ends on the DNA, so no DNA is shown, and the CDR3 is as TCRdb lists it. The rearrangement uses TRBV21-1 and TRBJ1-1; the DNA was not compared with TRBD1, the D call given in the table. TRBV21-1 is reported as a pseudogene. Including both end residues, the CDR3 is 16 amino acids long. This chain's CDR3 is CASSKVGRGTNTEAFF.

The chain uses TRBV27 and TRBJ1-2; 9 nucleotides line up with TRBD1. The CDR3 contains 16 residues. The germline CDR1 and CDR2 sequences are MNHEY and SMNVEV (reference sequence). The ends lost 6 bases at V and 0 bases at J; junction bases unmatched: 8. Here the CDR3 DNA reads TGTGCCAGCAGAGGGGACAGGGCGGGGGCTAACTATGGCTACACCTTC. Protein: CASRGDRAGANYGYTF.

This clone was observed once. The rearrangement joins TRBV19 to TRBJ2-5; 14 nucleotides match TRBD2. With V trimmed by 5 bases and J by 2 bases, 13 bases remained unmatched. The length of the CDR3 is 19 residues. CDR1 is LNHDA and CDR2 is SQIVND in the germline V gene (reference sequence). CDR3 amino acids: CASSLGGTSGRSQQETQYF. CDR3 DNA: TGTGCCAGTAGTCTCGGGGGGACTAGCGGGAGAAGCCAACAAGAGACCCAGTACTTC.

The chain couples TRBV5-5 to TRBJ2-1, with 10 bases that match TRBD1. Germline-derived CDR1 and CDR2 are SGHKS and YYEKEE (reference sequence). The V and J ends lost 1 base and 8 bases, in that order; junction bases with no gene match: 6. The CDR3 contains 15 residues. The CDR3 reads CASSLTGQGVHEQFF. DNA of the CDR3: TGTGCCAGCAGCTTGACTGGACAGGGGGTCCATGAGCAGTTCTTC.

The chain has TRBV5-1 and TRBJ1-1; D is uncertain. Between the trimmed V and J ends, which lost 0 bases and 5 bases, there was a span of 11 bases. The CDR3 has 14 residues. In germline, CDR1 is SGHRS, CDR2 YFSETQ. The DNA for the CDR3 is TGCGCCAGCAGCTTGGAGGGTTGGAGGACTGAAGCTTTCTTT. Its translation: CASSLEGWRTEAFF.

The rearrangement uses TRBV7-2 and TRBJ1-2; maybe TRBD1 (6 bases). Trimming left V 4 bases short and J 8 bases short, with 14 bases between. Germline CDR1 reads SGHTA; CDR2 reads FQGNSA. The length of the CDR3 is 13 residues. Written as DNA, the CDR3 is TGTGCCAGCAGCTCCGCGGGGGCAGGAGGCTACACCTTC. Amino acids: CASSSAGAGGYTF.

The chain carries TRBV3-1 (or the pseudogene TRBV3-2) and TRBJ2-3, with 7 bases fitting TRBD2. J lost 2 bases, V lost 4 bases, and 12 bases had no gene match. Per germline, CDR1 LGHDT and CDR2 YNNKEL (reference sequence). The CDR3 sequence is 17 residues long. The CDR3 coding sequence is TGTGCCAGCAGCCCCTCAGTCGGGGGACTACTCACAGATACGCAGTATTTT. It is translated as CASSPSVGGLLTDTQYF.

The rearrangement joins TRBV5-1 to TRBJ2-7; 9 nucleotides agree with TRBD2. V lost 0 bases to trimming and J lost 2 bases; unmatched junction nucleotides: 3. Germline V gene sequence: CDR1 SGHRS, CDR2 YFSETQ. This CDR3 is built from 15 residues. The DNA for the CDR3 is TGCGCCAGCAGCTTGGAGACTAGCGGACCCTACGAGCAGTACTTC. This codes for CASSLETSGPYEQYF.

The CDR3 sequence: CASSQDLGLVGKNIQYF. The DNA of the CDR3 is TGCGCCAGCAGCCAAGATTTGGGCTTAGTCGGCAAAAACATTCAGTACTTC. The rearrangement uses TRBV4-3 and TRBJ2-4; no firm D call. V was trimmed by 0 bases and J by 3 bases, leaving 15 bases between them. This CDR3 spans 17 amino acids. Germline loops: CDR1 LGHNA, CDR2 YSLEER.

The V and J genes are TRBV7-6 and TRBJ2-2; D is possibly TRBD1 (6 bases). V was cut by 6 bases and J by 7 bases, with 15 bases left in between. Germline V gene data show CDR1 as SGHVS and CDR2 as FNYEAQ. This CDR3 spans 14 amino acids. The CDR3 protein is CASRRNRDIGELFF. The CDR3 DNA follows: TGTGCCAGCAGACGAAACAGGGACATCGGGGAGCTGTTTTTT.

This clone is a singleton in its sample. CDR3 DNA: TGTGCCAGCAGCGCCGGGATCCGGACAGATACGCAGTATTTT. This encodes CASSAGIRTDTQYF. The chain is built from TRBV6-6 and TRBJ2-3; D may be TRBD2 (5 bases). Germline CDR1 MNHNY, CDR2 SVGAGI (reference sequence). The CDR3 sequence is 14 residues long. V lost 6 bases and J 3 bases, leaving 13 bases between the germline ends.